The clone carrying this TCR beta chain was seen only a few times. The antigen remains unidentified. These data originate in a study of T-cell reconstitution after alpha-beta-depleted transplantation in children. Notes on the study in general: Some patients' high day-60 TCRbeta diversity was attributed to recipient cells surviving conditioning. At around two months after transplant, the alpha-beta T cells were reportedly derived from several hundred expanded clones that came from non-depleted graft cells.

Construction of the TCRbeta library involved unique molecular identifiers. TCRdb re-called the PCR reads through MiXCR, storing one row per CDR3 protein. The sample gives about 980,000 distinct CDR3 sequences, about 29% of which show up once; 28% is in the top ten. The V and J ends lost 0 bases and 0 bases, in that order; junction bases with no gene match: 13. Germline CDR1 reads LNHNV; CDR2 reads YYDKDF (reference sequence). The CDR3 is made up of 19 amino acids. V is TRBV15 and J is TRBJ2-7, with 8 positions matching TRBD1. This clonotype originated in a boy under three years old who had a stem cell transplant for SCID, so the T cells may come from the graft donor. Sequenced material: PBMCs, mostly from graft donor cells, taken 360 days after TCRalphabeta/CD19-depleted stem cell transplant. CDR3 region: CATSREKFFETGASYEQYF. The CDR3 bases are TGTGCCACCAGCAGAGAAAAATTCTTTGAGACAGGGGCCTCCTACGAGCAGTACTTC.